A selection of T cell receptor beta chains follows, all from one sample in a study of blood T cell repertoires in COVID-19. The repertoire was sequenced with immunoSEQ multiplex PCR; TCRdb's copy has only in-frame clones and lacks some. The sample lists 75,000 to 100,000 clones, more than 75% occurring once. Sequenced sample: peripheral blood. Receptor source: a human donor in a cohort sampled during active COVID-19. Each CDR3 is given with its conserved first and last residue. D genes are given only for firm matches. Where a row states a size, it is once, few, many or the class of an expanded clone; other rows omit it.

d_gene,j_gene,abundance,v_gene,CDR3aa,CDR3nt
NA,TRBJ2-3,NA,TRBV9,CASSVGVSGITDTQYF,TGTGCCAGCAGCGTAGGGGTTAGCGGAATCACAGATACGCAGTATTTT
TRBD1,TRBJ1-1,NA,TRBV18,CASSYTGDTEAFF,TGTGCCAGCTCATACACAGGGGACACTGAAGCTTTCTTT
NA,TRBJ1-2,NA,TRBV7-9,CASSPRAGVYGYTF,TGTGCCAGCAGCCCCAGGGCAGGGGTCTATGGCTACACCTTC
TRBD2,TRBJ2-1,few,TRBV27,CASSISGYEQFF,TGTGCCAGCAGTATTAGCGGGTATGAGCAGTTCTTC
NA,TRBJ1-5,NA,TRBV19,CASSIVGQVNQPQHF,TGTGCCAGTAGTATAGTCGGACAAGTCAATCAGCCCCAGCATTTT
TRBD1,TRBJ2-5,NA,TRBV7-9,CASSLGQGKETQYF,TGTGCCAGCAGCTTAGGACAGGGGAAGGAAACCCAGTACTTC
TRBD1,TRBJ1-1,NA,TRBV5-6,CASSFGDSGGTEAFF,TGTGCCAGCAGCTTTGGGGACAGCGGCGGCACTGAAGCTTTCTTT
NA,TRBJ1-5,NA,TRBV18,CASSPVGGSNQPQHF,TGTGCCAGCTCACCAGTTGGGGGGAGCAATCAGCCCCAGCATTTT
TRBD1,TRBJ2-6,NA,TRBV18,CASSRRDRNSGANVLTF,TGTGCCAGCTCACGCCGGGACAGAAACTCTGGGGCCAACGTCCTGACTTTC
TRBD2,TRBJ2-5,few,TRBV18,CASSPELAGATQETQYF,TGTGCCAGCTCACCAGAACTAGCGGGGGCCACCCAAGAGACCCAGTACTTC
NA,TRBJ1-1,few,TRBV11-1,CASRGHLTEAFF,TGTGCCAGCAGGGGACACCTCACTGAAGCTTTCTTT
TRBD1,TRBJ2-2,NA,TRBV19,CASSTGTANTGELFF,TGTGCCAGTAGTACCGGGACAGCGAACACCGGGGAGCTGTTTTTT
TRBD1,TRBJ1-1,NA,TRBV6-6,CASRDGWTGGNTEAFF,TGTGCCAGCAGGGACGGGTGGACAGGGGGCAACACTGAAGCTTTCTTT
NA,TRBJ2-7,NA,TRBV19,CASSLGGSPSYEQYF,TGTGCCAGTAGTTTAGGAGGTTCCCCCTCCTACGAGCAGTACTTC
TRBD2,TRBJ2-1,NA,TRBV20-1,CSASPGGGIYNEQFF,TGCAGTGCTAGTCCCGGGGGGGGGATTTACAATGAGCAGTTCTTC
NA,TRBJ1-5,NA,TRBV18,CASSPPGGSNQPQHF,TGTGCCAGCTCTCCCCCCGGGGGTAGCAATCAGCCCCAGCATTTT
NA,TRBJ1-1,NA,TRBV6-2/TRBV6-3,CASSWGRGATEAFF,TGTGCCAGCAGTTGGGGGCGGGGGGCCACTGAAGCTTTCTTT
TRBD1,TRBJ1-3,NA,TRBV5-4,CASSLVAGTATGNTIYF,TGTGCCAGCAGCTTGGTGGCCGGGACAGCAACTGGAAACACCATATATTTT
TRBD2,TRBJ2-5,NA,TRBV9,CASSVATGLQETQYF,TGTGCCAGCAGCGTAGCGACGGGACTACAAGAGACCCAGTACTTC
TRBD2,TRBJ2-7,NA,TRBV2,CASRTSAHPVQYF,TGTGCCAGCAGGACTAGCGCCCATCCGGTGCAGTACTTC
TRBD2,TRBJ2-5,NA,TRBV13,CASSLIGGETQYF,TGTGCCAGCAGCTTAATCGGGGGGGAGACCCAGTACTTC
NA,TRBJ1-5,NA,TRBV2,CASKNGGGQNQPQHF,TGTGCCAGCAAAAACGGGGGGGGCCAGAATCAGCCCCAGCATTTT
TRBD2,TRBJ2-5,NA,TRBV2,CASSEAPGGGPGGETQYF,TGTGCCAGCAGTGAAGCGCCTGGGGGAGGGCCAGGTGGGGAGACCCAGTACTTC
TRBD1,TRBJ2-1,NA,TRBV7-9,CASNKGWGQGDDEQFF,TGTGCCAGCAACAAAGGGTGGGGACAGGGGGACGATGAGCAGTTCTTC
TRBD1,TRBJ1-2,NA,TRBV30,CAWIRDRPTGYTF,TGTGCCTGGATTAGGGACAGGCCGACTGGCTACACCTTC
NA,TRBJ1-1,NA,TRBV19,CASKDSQLNTEAFF,TGTGCCAGTAAGGACTCCCAGTTGAACACTGAAGCTTTCTTT
TRBD1,TRBJ2-5,NA,TRBV7-9,CASIHRTGDDLQYQETQYF,TGTGCCAGCATCCATAGGACAGGCGACGACCTCCAGTACCAAGAGACCCAGTACTTC
TRBD1,TRBJ1-5,NA,TRBV6-5,CASRTGRNQPQHF,TGTGCCAGCAGGACAGGGCGCAATCAGCCCCAGCATTTT
NA,TRBJ1-1,NA,TRBV5-6,CASSFVASTEAFF,TGTGCCAGCAGCTTCGTCGCTAGCACTGAAGCTTTCTTT
NA,TRBJ2-3,few,TRBV11-2,CASSLDSGPGVTDTQYF,TGTGCCAGCAGCTTAGATTCTGGTCCGGGAGTCACAGATACGCAGTATTTT
TRBD1,TRBJ1-1,NA,TRBV27,CASSPRTGANTEAFF,TGTGCCAGCAGTCCAAGGACAGGGGCGAACACTGAAGCTTTCTTT
TRBD2,TRBJ2-1,once,TRBV9,CASSVLTGGSSYNEQFF,TGTGCCAGCAGTGTGTTGACGGGAGGAAGCTCCTACAATGAGCAGTTCTTC
NA,TRBJ1-2,NA,TRBV19,CASSTSGQTTAGYTF,TGTGCCAGTAGTACGTCCGGTCAAACCACCGCTGGCTACACCTTC
NA,TRBJ1-2,NA,TRBV27,CASSSGGSYGYTF,TGTGCCAGCAGCTCGGGCGGGAGCTATGGCTACACCTTC
TRBD2,TRBJ2-2,NA,TRBV2,CASSESLAGGTGELFF,TGTGCCAGCAGTGAATCACTAGCGGGGGGCACCGGGGAGCTGTTTTTT
TRBD1,TRBJ1-1,NA,TRBV27,CATRGTGHTEAFF,TGTGCCACCAGAGGGACAGGGCACACTGAAGCTTTCTTT
NA,TRBJ2-7,NA,TRBV7-2,CASSVADLYEQYF,TGTGCCAGCTCGGTAGCGGACCTTTACGAGCAGTACTTC
TRBD1,TRBJ1-1,once,TRBV5-1,CASSVGSPGTGVNRAFF,TGCGCCAGCAGCGTGGGAAGTCCCGGGACAGGGGTTAATCGCGCTTTCTTT
TRBD2,TRBJ2-1,NA,TRBV28,CASSPWTSGAYNEQFF,TGTGCCAGCAGTCCCTGGACTAGCGGAGCTTACAATGAGCAGTTCTTC
TRBD2,TRBJ2-1,NA,TRBV30,CAWSEIAGGTNEQFF,TGTGCCTGGAGCGAAATAGCGGGGGGGACCAATGAGCAGTTCTTC
TRBD1,TRBJ1-2,NA,TRBV28,CASRDGSGTAYLTPYGYTF,TGTGCCAGCAGGGACGGATCTGGGACAGCCTACCTTACCCCCTATGGCTACACCTTC
TRBD2,TRBJ2-7,once,TRBV7-2,CASSLVLAGDYEQYF,TGTGCCAGCAGCTTAGTTCTAGCGGGGGACTACGAGCAGTACTTC
TRBD1,TRBJ2-7,NA,TRBV20-1,CSASFGTGAYEQYF,TGCAGTGCTAGTTTTGGGACAGGGGCCTACGAGCAGTACTTC
NA,TRBJ1-3,NA,TRBV19,CASSPTRGNTIYF,TGTGCCAGTAGTCCAACAAGGGGTAACACCATATATTTT
TRBD2,TRBJ2-1,NA,TRBV7-3,CASSLAAGSYNEQFF,TGTGCCAGCAGCTTAGCAGCGGGGTCCTACAATGAGCAGTTCTTC
TRBD2,TRBJ2-3,NA,TRBV5-1,CASSPGGAVTDTQYF,TGCGCCAGCAGCCCCGGGGGGGCCGTCACAGATACGCAGTATTTT
NA,TRBJ2-1,few,TRBV4-1,CASSPGTRGSYNEQFF,TGCGCCAGCAGCCCTGGGACGCGGGGCTCCTACAATGAGCAGTTCTTC
TRBD2,TRBJ2-5,once,TRBV9,CASSVGSSGSFGETQYF,TGTGCCAGCAGCGTAGGGTCTAGCGGGAGCTTTGGGGAGACCCAGTACTTC
TRBD1,TRBJ2-3,NA,TRBV25-1,CASSDRGGTDTQYF,TGTGCCAGCAGCGACAGGGGAGGCACAGATACGCAGTATTTT
TRBD1,TRBJ2-7,NA,TRBV7-9,CASSLRDRGHEQYF,TGTGCCAGCAGTCTCCGGGACAGGGGCCACGAGCAGTACTTC
TRBD1,TRBJ2-1,NA,TRBV5-8,CASSLAGQGSHEQFF,TGTGCCAGCAGCTTGGCTGGACAGGGTTCCCATGAGCAGTTCTTC
NA,TRBJ1-1,NA,TRBV12-3/TRBV12-4,CASSFSGGEAFF,TGTGCCAGCAGTTTTTCGGGGGGCGAAGCTTTCTTT
NA,TRBJ1-1,NA,TRBV28,CASSPRQLNTEAFF,TGTGCCAGCAGTCCTCGACAGCTAAACACTGAAGCTTTCTTT
NA,TRBJ1-5,NA,TRBV27,CASSLFGAGSNQPQHF,TGTGCCAGCAGTTTATTTGGGGCTGGGAGCAATCAGCCCCAGCATTTT
TRBD2,TRBJ2-4,NA,TRBV7-3,CASSPSGSLAKNIQYF,TGTGCCAGCAGCCCTAGCGGGAGTCTGGCCAAAAACATTCAGTACTTC
TRBD1,TRBJ2-2,NA,TRBV5-1,CASSPTWTGGTGELFF,TGCGCCAGCAGCCCCACTTGGACAGGAGGCACCGGGGAGCTGTTTTTT
TRBD1,TRBJ1-1,NA,TRBV7-2,CASTPGTANTEAFF,TGTGCCAGCACCCCCGGGACAGCGAACACTGAAGCTTTCTTT